What follows is one TCR beta chain and its context. This sample is part of a study of cytomegalovirus exposure and HLA in healthy donors. The PCR ran on 60 Vbeta and 13 Jbeta primers. Data came from immunoSEQ multiplex PCR; TCRdb stores just in-frame clones and leaves some out. The table has about 150,000 clones, over 70% seen once. From germline, CDR1 is MNHNY and CDR2 SVGAGI (reference sequence). CDR3 size: 15 residues. Trimming took off 7 bases at V and 5 bases at J, with 20 bases between the two ends. The sequence derives from a man aged 30 to 45 in good health and CMV-seropositive. Sequenced input: PBMCs. This rearrangement joins TRBV6-6 to TRBJ1-1; D is ambiguous. CDR3 DNA sequence: TGTGCCAGCAACCCCGCGGAGGCACGGGGAACTGAAGCTTTCTTT. As protein: CASNPAEARGTEAFF.